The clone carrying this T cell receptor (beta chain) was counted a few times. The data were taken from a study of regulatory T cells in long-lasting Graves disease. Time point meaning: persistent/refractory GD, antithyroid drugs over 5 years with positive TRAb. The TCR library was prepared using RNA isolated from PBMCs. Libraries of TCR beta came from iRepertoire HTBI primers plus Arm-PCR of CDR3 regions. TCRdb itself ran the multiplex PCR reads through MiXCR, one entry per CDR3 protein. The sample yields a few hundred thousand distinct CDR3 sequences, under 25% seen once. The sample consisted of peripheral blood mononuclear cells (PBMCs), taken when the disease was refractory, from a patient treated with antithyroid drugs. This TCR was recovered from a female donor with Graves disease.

CDR3 loop: CASRPKDREETQYF. The CDR3 region has the DNA TGTGCCAGTAGACCGAAGGACAGGGAAGAGACCCAGTACTTC. The gene calls are TRBV19 and TRBJ2-5; 8 nucleotides agree with TRBD1. Germline CDR1 reads LNHDA; CDR2 reads SQIVND (reference sequence). After removal of 6 bases from V and 3 bases from J, the junction contained 6 bases not matched to a gene. CDR3 length equals 14 residues.